This T cell receptor beta chain was recovered during a study of CD4 T cells in relation to SARS-CoV-2 and coronaviruses. The method was immunoSEQ multiplex PCR; TCRdb's version includes in-frame clones alone and lacks a portion of them. The sample carries tens of thousands of clones, 65% to 80% recorded once. V was pared by 2 bases and J by 7 bases, with 5 bases of the junction left unmatched. Germline CDR1 LNHNV, CDR2 YYDKDF (reference sequence). The length of the CDR3 is 14 residues. CD4+ T cells from unexposed donors were obtained before the COVID-19 pandemic (2011-2018). CD4+ T cells were isolated from the cells after about nine days of culture. Regarding this clone: Antigen: not known.

The sequence derives from a human donor in good health. The sample comprised CD4+ T cells from PBMCs, cultured in vitro. The chain has TRBV15 and TRBJ2-7; 10 bases are shared with TRBD1. The DNA of the CDR3 is TGTGCCACCAGCAGACCAGGACAGGGGGAAGAGCAGTACTTC. Amino acids: CATSRPGQGEEQYF.